Each of the 22 T cell receptor beta chains below was sequenced from the same sample in a study of T-cell reconstitution after alpha-beta-depleted transplantation in children. Construction of the TCRbeta library involved unique molecular identifiers. TCRdb analysed the PCR reads with MiXCR anew, one entry per CDR3 protein. The table shows about a million distinct CDR3 sequences, with 25% to 35% occurring only once. Source: PBMCs, mostly from graft donor cells, taken 360 days after TCRalphabeta/CD19-depleted stem cell transplant. The receptors originated from a boy under three years old who had a stem cell transplant for SCID, so the T cells may come from the graft donor.

This chain joins TRBV5-1 and TRBJ1-1; D not resolved. CDR1 is SGHRS and CDR2 is YFSETQ in the germline V gene. This CDR3 has 17 residues. V gave up 4 bases and J gave up 1 base, with 20 bases separating them. Here the CDR3 reads CASSPRLGRRENTEAFF. CDR3 bases: TGCGCCAGCAGCCCCCGATTGGGTCGGAGGGAGAACACTGAAGCTTTCTTT. The complete variable domain, with remaining parts taken from reference TRBV5-1 and TRBJ1-1, reads KAGVTQTPRYLIKTRGQQVTLSCSPISGHRSVSWYQQTPGQGLQFLFEYFSETQRNKGNFPGRFSGRQFSNSRSEMNVSTLELGDSALYLCASSPRLGRRENTEAFFGQGTRLTVV.

The chain joins TRBV4-1 to TRBJ1-1; no reliable D call. In germline, CDR1 is MGHRA, CDR2 YSYEKL. Trimming took off 1 base at V and 2 bases at J, with 8 bases between the two ends. The CDR3 has 14 amino acids. The CDR3 protein is CASSQGASNTEAFF. The CDR3 region has the DNA TGCGCCAGCAGCCAAGGGGCATCCAACACTGAAGCTTTCTTT.

This clonotype occurred many times. The CDR3 sequence is CASSLGARGTGELFF. The CDR3 bases are TGCGCCAGCAGCTTGGGGGCAAGAGGCACCGGGGAGCTGTTTTTT. The chain couples TRBV5-1 to TRBJ2-2; D gene ambiguous. V lost 0 bases and J lost 4, with 10 bases in between. Germline CDR1 reads SGHRS; CDR2 reads YFSETQ. The CDR3 runs to 15 residues. The full variable domain, rest sourced from reference TRBV5-1 and TRBJ2-2, is KAGVTQTPRYLIKTRGQQVTLSCSPISGHRSVSWYQQTPGQGLQFLFEYFSETQRNKGNFPGRFSGRQFSNSRSEMNVSTLELGDSALYLCASSLGARGTGELFFGEGSRLTVL.

This chain uses TRBV4-1 with TRBJ1-2, with TRBD1 identical over 7 bases. This CDR3 has 17 residues. The V and J ends lost 0 bases and 3 bases, in that order; junction bases with no gene match: 10. Germline CDR1 MGHRA, CDR2 YSYEKL. CDR3 coding DNA: TGCGCCAGCAGCCAAGACGAAGGTAGACAGGGCCACTATGGCTACACCTTC. This codes for CASSQDEGRQGHYGYTF.

A few counts support this clonotype. The V gene is TRBV7-9, the J gene TRBJ2-1, with 10 bases lining up with TRBD2. The CDR3 is made up of 15 amino acids. The V gene end was trimmed by 3 bases and the J gene end by 7 bases; junction bases not matched to a gene: 6. Germline lookup yields CDR1 SEHNR and CDR2 FQNEAQ (reference sequence). The CDR3 DNA reads as TGTGCCAGCAGCTTCCAGCGGGGGGGTATAAATGAGCAGTTCTTC. Amino acids: CASSFQRGGINEQFF.

This clonotype was counted only a few times. V and J are TRBV6-2 or TRBV6-3 and TRBJ2-5; 7 bases line up with TRBD2. The length of the CDR3 is 13 residues. V lost 4 bases, J lost 2 bases, and 1 base stayed unmatched. CDR1 MNHEY and CDR2 SVGEGT come from the germline V gene. The CDR3 is CASSWTRQETQYF. The CDR3 DNA reads as TGTGCCAGCAGTTGGACTAGACAAGAGACCCAGTACTTC.

The chain has TRBV3-1 and TRBJ2-7, with 11 bases aligning to TRBD1. Germline V gene data show CDR1 as LGHDT and CDR2 as YNNKEL (reference sequence). V gave up 1 base and J gave up 4 bases; unmatched junction bases: 9. The CDR3 covers 17 residues. Written as DNA, the CDR3 is TGTGCCAGCAGCCAAGTATCTCCCGGACAGGGGGCTTACGAGCAGTACTTC. As protein: CASSQVSPGQGAYEQYF.

The table lists this clonotype with a count of one. The chain combines TRBV12-3 or TRBV12-4 with TRBJ1-2, with D unclear. V lost 2 bases and J 3 bases, leaving 7 bases between the germline ends. The CDR3 sequence is 13 residues long. The CDR3 bases are TGTGCCAGCAGTTTAAAAGAGGACTATGGCTACACCTTC. Encoded protein: CASSLKEDYGYTF.

The sample holds a few counts of this clonotype. The chain combines TRBV12-3 or TRBV12-4 with TRBJ2-7; 9 bases are shared with TRBD1. CDR3 length: 14 amino acids. V lost 6 bases to trimming and J lost 5 bases; unmatched junction nucleotides: 8. As DNA, the CDR3 is TGTGCCAGCAGGCTCACAGGGGGCAACAACGAGCAGTACTTC. It codes for CASRLTGGNNEQYF.

This clonotype has just a few counts. The CDR3 is CASSSGTSGAWGTDTQYF. The CDR3 bases are TGTGCCAGCAGCTCCGGGACTAGCGGGGCCTGGGGAACAGATACGCAGTATTTT. This sequence joins TRBV5-4 and TRBJ2-3; TRBD2 matches at 13 bases. The CDR3 extends over 18 amino acids. Germline V gene lookup returns CDR1 SGHNT and CDR2 YYREEE (reference sequence). Germline trimming cut 3 bases from V and 3 bases from J; bases unmatched to any gene: 10.

This clonotype was counted a few times. The chain employs TRBV29-1 and TRBJ2-2; TRBD1 aligns across 9 bases. The germline V gene has CDR1 SQVTM and CDR2 ANQGSEA. With V trimmed by 6 bases and J by 6 bases, 2 bases remained unmatched. The CDR3 loop spans 12 amino acids. The CDR3 protein is CSVTGGSGELFF. The CDR3 DNA sequence: TGCAGCGTCACAGGGGGCTCCGGGGAGCTGTTTTTT.

This clonotype appeared a few times. The chain carries TRBV28 and TRBJ1-6; TRBD1 might be the D (5 bases). V dropped 6 bases and J dropped 0 bases, with 18 bases sitting between them. The CDR3 length is 18 residues. The germline V gene encodes CDR1 MDHEN and CDR2 SYDVKM. The CDR3 DNA is TGTGCCAGCAGCACCCCCGCCCCAGGGAGCTCCTATAATTCACCCCTCCACTTT. It yields the protein CASSTPAPGSSYNSPLHF.

This clonotype was observed a few times. The V gene is TRBV12-3 or TRBV12-4, the J gene TRBJ2-3; 11 bases are shared with TRBD2. V gave up 5 bases and J gave up 7 bases; unmatched junction bases: 11. The CDR3 runs 16 residues. CDR3 nucleotide sequence: TGTGCCAGCAGTCCGCCGGGACTAGCGGCCCTAAATACGCAGTATTTT. It translates to CASSPPGLAALNTQYF.

Turning to this clonotype: A much bigger clone sits one base away, suggesting this may be a read error. Without the conserved terminal phenylalanine or tryptophan, this CDR3 likely stems from a read error. This chain uses TRBV6-2 or TRBV6-3 with TRBJ1-1, with 8 nucleotides matching TRBD1. The length of the CDR3 is 14 residues. The ends lost 5 bases at V and 7 bases at J; junction bases unmatched: 9. Germline V lookup: CDR1 MNHEY, CDR2 SVGEGT. CDR3 loop: CASSTPLQGVEAFY. CDR3 in DNA: TGTGCCAGCAGTACGCCGTTACAGGGGGTTGAAGCTTTCTAT.

The genes are TRBV12-3 or TRBV12-4 and TRBJ2-7; maybe TRBD1 (6 bases). This CDR3 region has 13 residues. Between the trimmed V and J ends, which lost 6 bases and 2 bases, there was a span of 11 bases. The CDR3 DNA reads TGTGCCAGCAGGGTGGACAGTGCCTACGAGCAGTACTTC. It encodes CASRVDSAYEQYF.

In this sample, this clonotype turned up a few times. This rearrangement joins TRBV12-3 or TRBV12-4 to TRBJ1-2, with D hard to call. This CDR3 spans 16 amino acids. Trimming stripped 3 bases from V and 4 bases from J, with 18 bases between. CDR3 bases: TGTGCCAGCAGTTTGACTCGATTCAGTCTTTCCTATGGCTACACCTTC. It encodes CASSLTRFSLSYGYTF.

This clonotype has more than one count but fewer than ten. The V call is TRBV4-2, the J call TRBJ2-1, with D perhaps being TRBD1 or TRBD2 (6 bases each). The V gene lost 0 bases and the J gene lost 6 bases, with 18 bases spanning the gap. Germline-derived CDR1 and CDR2 are LGHNA and YNFKEQ. The CDR3 has 17 amino acids. DNA of the CDR3: TGTGCCAGCAGCCAAGATGGGGGGCTCCCTAGCTTCAATGAGCAGTTCTTC. The encoded protein is CASSQDGGLPSFNEQFF.

The table lists this clonotype with many counts. The chain joins TRBV19 to TRBJ1-6; D not resolved. The CDR3 spans 14 residues. Trimming took 3 bases from V and 5 from J, leaving 8 bases between them. CDR1 LNHDA and CDR2 SQIVND come from the germline V gene (reference sequence). This chain's CDR3 is CASSIFGDNSPLHF. CDR3 nucleotides: TGTGCCAGTAGTATCTTTGGGGATAATTCACCCCTCCACTTT.

The V call is TRBV20-1, the J call TRBJ2-3; 12 bases are a match to TRBD1. Per germline, CDR1 DFQATT and CDR2 SNEGSKA (reference sequence). The CDR3 totals 15 residues. J lost 2 bases, V lost 6 bases, and 6 bases had no gene match. CDR3 in amino acids: CSASRDRGLTDTQYF. The CDR3 coding sequence is TGCAGTGCATCCCGGGACAGGGGGCTCACAGATACGCAGTATTTT.

The chain combines TRBV7-3 with TRBJ2-7, with D perhaps TRBD1 (6 bases). Between the trimmed V and J ends, which lost 5 bases and 6 bases, there was a span of 20 bases. Germline CDR1 and CDR2: SGHTA and FQGTGA. The CDR3 is 15 amino acids. CDR3 coding DNA: TGTGCCAGCAGCCCGGTGGGCACAGGGATGAGCGAGCAGTACTTC. It specifies CASSPVGTGMSEQYF.

As for this clonotype: Mismatch with germline at one junction end may stem from a read error. V usage is TRBV24-1 and J usage is TRBJ2-1; TRBD2 aligns across 8 bases. The V gene's germline CDR1 is KGHDR and CDR2 SFDVKD. The length of the CDR3 is 15 residues. As DNA, the CDR3 is TGTGCCACCAGTGAGGCGGGGGGCCGTAACAATGAGCTGTTCTTC. Its protein is CATSEAGGRNNELFF.

This chain connects TRBV12-3 or TRBV12-4 to TRBJ1-3; 8 bases line up with TRBD1. The CDR3 loop spans 18 amino acids. Losses at the gene ends were 5 bases for V and 4 bases for J; bases not matched to a gene: 16. CDR3 loop: CASSLGTGLEISGNTIYF. The CDR3 bases are TGTGCCAGCAGTCTCGGGACAGGCTTAGAGATTTCCGGAAACACCATATATTTT.